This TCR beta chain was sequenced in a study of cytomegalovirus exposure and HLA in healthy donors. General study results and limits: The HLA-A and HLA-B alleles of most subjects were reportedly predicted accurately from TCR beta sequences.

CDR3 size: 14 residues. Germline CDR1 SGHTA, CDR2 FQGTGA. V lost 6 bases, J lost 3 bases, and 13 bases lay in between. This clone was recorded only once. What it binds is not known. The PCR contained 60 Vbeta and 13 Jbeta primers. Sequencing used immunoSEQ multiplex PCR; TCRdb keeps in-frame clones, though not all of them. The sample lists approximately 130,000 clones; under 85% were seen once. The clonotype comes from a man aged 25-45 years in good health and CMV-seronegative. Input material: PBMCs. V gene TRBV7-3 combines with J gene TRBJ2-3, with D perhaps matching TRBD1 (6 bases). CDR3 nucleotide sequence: TGTGCCAGCAGTTCGTACAGGGAGACAGATACGCAGTATTTT. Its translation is CASSSYRETDTQYF.